This TCR beta chain originates from a study of tumour-infiltrating T cells in Burkitt lymphoma (TCRdb year 2020). Context from the whole study: The Burkitt lymphoma cohort comprised 80 or so patients and spanned all epidemiological subtypes of the disease. When TCR repertoire data were correlated with clinical outcome, productive clonality turned out to predict both overall and progression-free survival, independent of established prognosticators, age at diagnosis among them. Beyond this particular receptor, the publication reports: Several public clonotypes shared across numerous Burkitt lymphoma patients were found, suggesting shared tumour neoantigen selection absent from diffuse large B-cell lymphoma.

The library was generated by the immunoSEQ multiplex PCR assay. In TCRdb, the immuneACCESS table is reduced to in-frame sequences with V and J assigned. These tables do not hold every clone; where another copy was compared, an unresolved V gene accounts for under half, and the others remain unexplained. This sample comprises around 45,000 clones, 31% of them detected only once. Jointly, the top ten make up 2.9% of the sample. As concerns this clone: Its antigen is unknown. The sample holds no much larger clone one base away, and base qualities are not on file.

Spanning cysteine to phenylalanine, the CDR3 consists of 13 amino acids. The CDR3 DNA has 39 bases and is translated from base 1. V loses 4 bases, J loses 4 bases, and the germline ends lie 11 bases apart. CDR1 and CDR2 were assigned from the germline V gene as SGHTA and FQGNSA. The sequencing sample was made of tumor tissue. Recombination joined TRBV7-2 with TRBJ2-7; 5 matching bases give a weak D call of TRBD1. The source of this sequence is a human donor with Burkitt lymphoma. The CDR3 region has the sequence CASSSRGAYEQYF. The nucleotides read TGTGCCAGCAGCTCTAGGGGTGCTTACGAGCAGTACTTC.